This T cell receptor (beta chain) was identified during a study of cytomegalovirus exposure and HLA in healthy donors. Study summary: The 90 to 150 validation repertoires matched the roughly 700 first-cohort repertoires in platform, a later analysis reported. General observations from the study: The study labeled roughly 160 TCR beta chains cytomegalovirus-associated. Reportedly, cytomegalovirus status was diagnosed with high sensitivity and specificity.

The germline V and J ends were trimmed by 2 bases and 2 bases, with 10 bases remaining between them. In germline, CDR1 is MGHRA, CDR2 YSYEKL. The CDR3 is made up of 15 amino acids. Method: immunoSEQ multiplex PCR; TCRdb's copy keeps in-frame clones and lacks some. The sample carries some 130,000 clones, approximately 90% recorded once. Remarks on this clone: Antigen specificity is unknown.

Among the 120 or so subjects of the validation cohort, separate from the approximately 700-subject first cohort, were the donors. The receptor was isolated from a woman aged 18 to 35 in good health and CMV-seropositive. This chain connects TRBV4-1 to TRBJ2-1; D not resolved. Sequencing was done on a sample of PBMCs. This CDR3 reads CASSQSPPAYNEQFF. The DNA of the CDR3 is TGCGCCAGCAGCCAAAGTCCTCCAGCCTACAATGAGCAGTTCTTC.